The 22 T cell receptor beta chains given below trace back to one sample, sequenced in a study of CD8+ T cells in alopecia areata. Sequencing relied on a cDNA template that was reverse transcribed from extracted RNA. Measured with immunoSEQ multiplex PCR; TCRdb has only the in-frame clones, and not every one. Of more than 90,000 clones listed, less than 75% are singletons. Specified treatment: oral pan-JAK inhibitor, 5-10 mg twice daily. The source material was CD8+ T cells sorted from blood, sampled at week 4, from a patient treated with tofacitinib. Receptor source: a human donor with alopecia areata.

This clone was picked up a small number of times. The chain links TRBV19 to TRBJ1-5; unclear D gene. Germline CDR1 and CDR2: LNHDA and SQIVND (reference sequence). Trimming pared 3 bases from V and 0 bases from J, leaving 6 bases between. The CDR3 totals 14 residues. This CDR3 reads CASSIPYSNQPQHF. The CDR3 DNA reads TGTGCCAGTAGTATTCCATATAGCAATCAGCCCCAGCATTTT.

This clone was observed a handful of times. J is TRBJ2-7 and V is TRBV28; D remains unclear. Trimming took off 6 bases at V and 2 bases at J, with 11 bases between the two ends. Germline lookup yields CDR1 MDHEN and CDR2 SYDVKM. The CDR3 is 13 amino acids. The CDR3 DNA sequence: TGTGCCAGCAGGTCGGACGGGCCCTACGAGCAGTACTTC. Its protein is CASRSDGPYEQYF.

The V gene is TRBV25-1, the J gene TRBJ2-3; D perhaps matches TRBD1 (5 bases). V lost 8 bases, J lost 1 base, and 10 bases lay in between. CDR1 is MGHDK and CDR2 is SYGVNS in the germline V gene. There are 13 residues in the CDR3. The CDR3 is CASVGPGTDTQYF. For the CDR3, the DNA is TGTGCCAGCGTGGGGCCGGGCACAGATACGCAGTATTTT. The full variable domain, its missing parts supplied by reference TRBV25-1 and TRBJ2-3, is EADIYQTPRYLVIGTGKKITLECSQTMGHDKMYWYQQDPGMELHLIHYSYGVNSTEKGDLSSESTVSRIRTEHFPLTLESARPSHTSQYLCASVGPGTDTQYFGPGTRLTVL.

This chain links TRBV29-1 with TRBJ1-1; D is undetermined. V dropped 4 bases and J dropped 8 bases, with 8 bases sitting between them. The CDR3 length is 10 residues. CDR1 and CDR2 from the germline V gene are SQVTM and ANQGSEA. The CDR3 DNA is TGCAGCGTTGTCGGGCGGGAAGCTTTCTTT. Its protein product is CSVVGREAFF.

This chain joins TRBV27 and TRBJ2-7; D gene unclear. This CDR3 is built from 13 residues. CDR1 MNHEY and CDR2 SMNVEV come from the germline V gene (reference sequence). Trimming removed 3 bases at V and 2 bases at J, with 8 bases between. The CDR3 spells CASSLAATYEQYF. CDR3 bases: TGTGCCAGCAGTTTGGCCGCGACCTACGAGCAGTACTTC.

This clone was detected only a few times. The rearrangement uses TRBV30 and TRBJ1-6; the D is unclear. This CDR3 region has 13 residues. Trimming left V 2 bases short and J 15 bases short, with 17 bases between. Germline V lookup: CDR1 GTSNPN, CDR2 SVGIG (reference sequence). CDR3 DNA: TGTGCCTGGAGTATGGATAATCTACGGGACCTCCACTTT. This sequence encodes CAWSMDNLRDLHF.

The rearrangement joins TRBV29-1 to TRBJ2-7; no clear D gene. There are 14 residues in the CDR3. Germline lookup yields CDR1 SQVTM and CDR2 ANQGSEA. Between the trimmed V and J ends, which lost 4 bases and 2 bases, there was a span of 15 bases. This CDR3 is CSVAASSLTYEQYF. DNA for the CDR3: TGCAGCGTTGCGGCCAGCTCTTTAACCTACGAGCAGTACTTC.

The chain links TRBV7-9 to TRBJ2-3, with D perhaps matching TRBD2 (6 bases). The germline gives CDR1 SEHNR, CDR2 FQNEAQ (reference sequence). V lost 5 bases and J lost 10, with 13 bases in between. The CDR3 loop spans 12 amino acids. The CDR3 DNA follows: TGTGCCAGCAGCCTGGATGCTAGCGCGCAGTATTTT. This translates into CASSLDASAQYF.

The chain couples TRBV5-1 to TRBJ1-5; D gene uncertain. The CDR3 consists of 15 residues. The V end lost 0 bases, the J end lost 5 bases, and 12 bases lay between the germline ends. The germline V gene has CDR1 SGHRS and CDR2 YFSETQ. The CDR3: CASSLAGAEHQPQHF. The CDR3 bases are TGCGCCAGCAGCTTGGCAGGCGCTGAACATCAGCCCCAGCATTTT.

The V and J genes are TRBV29-1 and TRBJ2-7, with 10 bases fitting TRBD2. Germline CDR1 is SQVTM and CDR2 is ANQGSEA. The CDR3 totals 16 residues. The J segment lost 0 bases and the V segment lost 3 bases, leaving 8 bases of the junction unmatched. The CDR3 region has the DNA TGCAGCGTTGATCCCCCTCTAGCGGGGGTCTCCTACGAGCAGTACTTC. It is translated as CSVDPPLAGVSYEQYF.

V and J are TRBV2 and TRBJ2-2, with 8 positions matching TRBD1. CDR3 length equals 17 residues. The germline V gene encodes CDR1 SNHLY and CDR2 FYNNEI. The V segment lost 4 bases and the J segment 3 bases; nucleotides outside the gene matches: 10. The CDR3 sequence: CASSAGWQGAHTGELFF. The CDR3 DNA follows: TGTGCCAGCAGTGCGGGGTGGCAGGGGGCGCACACCGGGGAGCTGTTTTTT.

The table lists this clone with a few counts. The rearrangement joins TRBV7-9 to TRBJ2-2, with no clear D. CDR1 is SEHNR and CDR2 is FQNEAQ in the germline V gene (reference sequence). V lost 2 bases to trimming and J lost 1 base, with 8 bases between them. The length of the CDR3 is 15 residues. Here the CDR3 DNA reads TGTGCCAGCAGCTTACTTTCTGAGAACACCGGGGAGCTGTTTTTT. Residues: CASSLLSENTGELFF.

The chain combines TRBV15 with TRBJ2-3, with 11 bases aligning to TRBD2. Per germline, CDR1 LNHNV and CDR2 YYDKDF (reference sequence). The CDR3 is made up of 17 amino acids. The trim removed 6 bases at V and 6 bases at J, leaving 14 bases unmatched. In nucleotides, the CDR3 is TGTGCCACCAGTCTCCCTAGCGGGGGGCCCCGTTGGGATACGCAGTATTTT. Translated: CATSLPSGGPRWDTQYF.

V usage is TRBV30 and J usage is TRBJ2-3, with D unresolved. The CDR3 is 14 amino acids. Trimming pared 0 bases from V and 5 bases from J, leaving 12 bases between. Germline CDR1 and CDR2: GTSNPN and SVGIG (reference sequence). The DNA of the CDR3 is TGTGCCTGGAGTGTACGTCTGCACATAGATACGCAGTATTTT. The encoded protein is CAWSVRLHIDTQYF.

The V call is TRBV4-1, the J call TRBJ2-7; D might be TRBD2 (6 bases). Germline V CDR1 and CDR2: MGHRA, YSYEKL. This CDR3 is 16 amino acids long. V was clipped by 0 bases and J by 5 bases, with 17 bases between them. The CDR3 DNA sequence: TGCGCCAGCAGCCAAGAGGAGGGTAGCGAGGAAGACGAGCAGTACTTC. This sequence encodes CASSQEEGSEEDEQYF.

The chain combines TRBV19 with TRBJ2-3, with TRBD2 identical over 13 bases. CDR3 length equals 17 residues. The V and J ends lost 5 bases and 1 base, in that order; junction bases with no gene match: 6. In germline, CDR1 is LNHDA, CDR2 SQIVND (reference sequence). CDR3 in amino acids: CASSVTSGGARTDTQYF. The CDR3 DNA reads TGTGCCAGTAGTGTCACTAGCGGGGGGGCCCGCACAGATACGCAGTATTTT. Complete variable domain (other parts from reference TRBV19 and TRBJ2-3): DGGITQSPKYLFRKEGQNVTLSCEQNLNHDAMYWYRQDPGQGLRLIYYSQIVNDFQKGDIAEGYSVSREKKESFPLTVTSAQKNPTAFYLCASSVTSGGARTDTQYFGPGTRLTVL.

The chain links TRBV11-2 to TRBJ2-6; the D call may be TRBD1 or TRBD2 (5 bases each). This CDR3 has 13 amino acids. Deletions cut 8 bases from V and 7 bases from J, with 12 bases between. In germline, CDR1 is SGHAT, CDR2 FQNNGV. CDR3 sequence reads: CASFGAGANVLTF. CDR3 sequence (DNA): TGTGCCAGCTTCGGGGCCGGAGCCAACGTCCTGACTTTC.

There are many counts of this clone. The V and J genes are TRBV5-4 and TRBJ1-1; no clear D. The CDR3 has 16 amino acids. Germline assignment: CDR1 SGHNT and CDR2 YYREEE (reference sequence). Trimming took off 0 bases at V and 0 bases at J, with 12 bases between the two ends. The CDR3 sequence is CASSLVGPLMNTEAFF. For the CDR3, the DNA is TGTGCCAGCAGCTTGGTGGGCCCACTGATGAACACTGAAGCTTTCTTT.

This chain joins TRBV7-9 and TRBJ1-4, with D hard to call. Germline values: CDR1 SEHNR, CDR2 FQNEAQ (reference sequence). V lost 3 bases to trimming and J lost 4 bases, with 15 bases between them. The CDR3 is 16 residues long. The CDR3 DNA reads TGTGCCAGCAGCTTCGTTAAGGCCAGCCATAATGAAAAACTGTTTTTT. Translation: CASSFVKASHNEKLFF. The full variable domain, in which reference TRBV7-9 and TRBJ1-4 provide the parts outside the CDR3, is DTGVSQNPRHKITKRGQNVTFRCDPISEHNRLYWYRQTLGQGPEFLTYFQNEAQLEKSRLLSDRFSAERPKGSFSTLEIQRTEQGDSAMYLCASSFVKASHNEKLFFGSGTQLSVL.

This clone was observed a few times. The V call is TRBV30, the J call TRBJ1-3; no firm D call. CDR3 length: 14 amino acids. CDR1 GTSNPN and CDR2 SVGIG come from the germline V gene (reference sequence). Trimming stripped 5 bases from V and 0 bases from J, with 11 bases between. In DNA, the CDR3 is TGTGCCTGGTTGGACGGGTACTCTGGAAACACCATATATTTT. This gives the protein CAWLDGYSGNTIYF.

This chain joins TRBV29-1 and TRBJ2-4; no clear D. The CDR3 totals 13 residues. Germline values: CDR1 SQVTM, CDR2 ANQGSEA. V was shortened by 5 bases and J by 0 bases, with 8 bases between the two germline ends. Here the CDR3 reads CSVRTLAKNIQYF. The CDR3 DNA sequence: TGCAGCGTTCGGACCCTAGCCAAAAACATTCAGTACTTC.

This clone was detected only a few times. The V call is TRBV5-6, the J call TRBJ2-5; maybe TRBD2 (5 bases). This CDR3 contains 13 residues. Trimming took 4 bases from V and 5 from J, leaving 12 bases between them. The germline V gene has CDR1 SGHDT and CDR2 YYEEEE. The CDR3 DNA is TGTGCCAGCAGCCGAGGGAGCAGGGAGACCCAGTACTTC. Translating it yields CASSRGSRETQYF. The variable domain in full, with the rest retrieved from reference TRBV5-6 and TRBJ2-5, is DAGVTQSPTHLIKTRGQQVTLRCSPKSGHDTVSWYQQALGQGPQFIFQYYEEEERQRGNFPDRFSGHQFPNYSSELNVNALLLGDSALYLCASSRGSRETQYFGPGTRLLVL.